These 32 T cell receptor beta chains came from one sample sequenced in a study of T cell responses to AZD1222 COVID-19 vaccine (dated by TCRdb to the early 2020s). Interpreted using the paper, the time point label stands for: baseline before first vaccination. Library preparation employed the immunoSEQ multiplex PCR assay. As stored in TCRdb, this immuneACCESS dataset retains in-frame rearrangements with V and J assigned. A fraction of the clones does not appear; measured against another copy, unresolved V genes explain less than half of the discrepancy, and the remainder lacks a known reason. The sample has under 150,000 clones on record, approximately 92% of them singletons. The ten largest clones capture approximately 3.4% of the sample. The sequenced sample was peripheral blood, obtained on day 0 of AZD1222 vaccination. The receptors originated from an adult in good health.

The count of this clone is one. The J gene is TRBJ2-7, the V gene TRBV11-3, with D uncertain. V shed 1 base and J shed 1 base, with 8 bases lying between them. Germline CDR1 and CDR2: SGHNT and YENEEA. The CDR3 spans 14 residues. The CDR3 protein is CASSLGQNSYEQYF. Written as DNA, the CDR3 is TGTGCCAGCAGCTTAGGGCAGAATTCCTACGAGCAGTACTTC.

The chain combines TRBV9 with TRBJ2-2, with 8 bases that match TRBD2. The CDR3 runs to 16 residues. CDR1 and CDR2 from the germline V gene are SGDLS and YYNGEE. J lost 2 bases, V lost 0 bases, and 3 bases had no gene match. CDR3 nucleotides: TGTGCCAGCAGCGTAGGTGTAGCGGGAAACACCGGGGAGCTGTTTTTT. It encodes CASSVGVAGNTGELFF. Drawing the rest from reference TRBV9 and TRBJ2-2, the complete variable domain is DSGVTQTPKHLITATGQRVTLRCSPRSGDLSVYWYQQSLDQGLQFLIQYYNGEERAKGNILERFSAQQFPDLHSELNLSSLELGDSALYFCASSVGVAGNTGELFFGEGSRLTVL.

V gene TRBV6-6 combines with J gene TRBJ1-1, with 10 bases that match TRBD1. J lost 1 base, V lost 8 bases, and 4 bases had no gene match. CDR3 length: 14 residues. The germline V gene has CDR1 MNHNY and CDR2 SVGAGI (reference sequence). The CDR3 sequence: CASGQGGSNTEAFF. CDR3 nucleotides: TGTGCCAGCGGACAGGGGGGATCGAACACTGAAGCTTTCTTT.

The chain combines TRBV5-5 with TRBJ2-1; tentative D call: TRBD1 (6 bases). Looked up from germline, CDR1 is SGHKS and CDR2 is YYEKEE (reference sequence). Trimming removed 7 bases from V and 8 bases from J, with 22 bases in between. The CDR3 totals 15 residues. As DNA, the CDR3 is TGTGCCAGCGAACCTACTACGACAAAGGGGGATGAGCAGTTCTTC. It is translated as CASEPTTTKGDEQFF.

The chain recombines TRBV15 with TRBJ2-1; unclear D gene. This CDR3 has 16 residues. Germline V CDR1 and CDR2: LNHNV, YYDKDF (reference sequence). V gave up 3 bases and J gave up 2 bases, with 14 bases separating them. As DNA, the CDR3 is TGTGCCACCAGCAGCCCCCTTATCGGACCCTACAATGAGCAGTTCTTC. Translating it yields CATSSPLIGPYNEQFF.

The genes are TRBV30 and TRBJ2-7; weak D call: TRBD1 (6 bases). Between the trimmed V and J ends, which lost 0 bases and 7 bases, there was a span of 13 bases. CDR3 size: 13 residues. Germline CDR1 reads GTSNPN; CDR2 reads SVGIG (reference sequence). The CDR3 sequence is CAWSVQQGSEQYF. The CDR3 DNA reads TGTGCCTGGAGTGTACAACAGGGTAGTGAGCAGTACTTC.

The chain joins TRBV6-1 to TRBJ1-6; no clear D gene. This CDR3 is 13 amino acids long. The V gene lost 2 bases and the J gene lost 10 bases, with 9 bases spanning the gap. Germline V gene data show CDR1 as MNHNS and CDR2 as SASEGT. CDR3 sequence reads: CASSETRESPLHF. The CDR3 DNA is TGTGCCAGCAGTGAAACCCGAGAATCACCCCTCCACTTT.

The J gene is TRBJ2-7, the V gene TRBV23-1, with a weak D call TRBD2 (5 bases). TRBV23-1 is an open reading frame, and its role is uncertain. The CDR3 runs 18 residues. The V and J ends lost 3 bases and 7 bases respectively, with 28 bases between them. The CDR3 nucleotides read TGCGCCAGCAGTCATCCCGGCTTGTTACTGGGTGACTATGGGGAGCAGTACTTC. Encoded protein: CASSHPGLLLGDYGEQYF.

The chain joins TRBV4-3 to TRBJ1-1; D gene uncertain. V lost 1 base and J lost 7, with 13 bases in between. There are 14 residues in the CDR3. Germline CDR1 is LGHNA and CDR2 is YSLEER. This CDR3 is CASSQAGFNGEAFF. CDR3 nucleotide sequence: TGCGCCAGCAGCCAAGCGGGGTTCAACGGTGAAGCTTTCTTT.

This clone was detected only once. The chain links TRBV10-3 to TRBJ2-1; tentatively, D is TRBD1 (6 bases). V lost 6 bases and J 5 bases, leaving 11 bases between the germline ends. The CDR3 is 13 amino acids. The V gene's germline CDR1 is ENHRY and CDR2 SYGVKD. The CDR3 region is CAIRGDTDNEQFF. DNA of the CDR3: TGTGCCATCAGGGGGGACACCGACAATGAGCAGTTCTTC.

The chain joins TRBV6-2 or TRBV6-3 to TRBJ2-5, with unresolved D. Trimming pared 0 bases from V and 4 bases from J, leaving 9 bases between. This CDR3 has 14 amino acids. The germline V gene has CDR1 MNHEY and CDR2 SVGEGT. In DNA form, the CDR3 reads TGTGCCAGCAGTTACTCGAGAGTAACAGAGACCCAGTACTTC. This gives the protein CASSYSRVTETQYF.

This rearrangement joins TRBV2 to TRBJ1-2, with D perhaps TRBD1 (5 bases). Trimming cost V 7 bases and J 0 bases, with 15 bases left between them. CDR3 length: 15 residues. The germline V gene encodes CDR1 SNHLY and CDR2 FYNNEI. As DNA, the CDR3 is TGTGCCAGCAAGGACCGGGCAGGGACTAACTATGGCTACACCTTC. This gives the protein CASKDRAGTNYGYTF.

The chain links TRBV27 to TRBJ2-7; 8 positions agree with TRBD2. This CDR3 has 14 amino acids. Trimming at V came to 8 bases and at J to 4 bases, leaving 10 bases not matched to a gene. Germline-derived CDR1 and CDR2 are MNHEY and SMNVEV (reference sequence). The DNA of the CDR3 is TGTGCCAGCTCTCCAGTAGCGGGATTGTACGAGCAGTACTTC. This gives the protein CASSPVAGLYEQYF.

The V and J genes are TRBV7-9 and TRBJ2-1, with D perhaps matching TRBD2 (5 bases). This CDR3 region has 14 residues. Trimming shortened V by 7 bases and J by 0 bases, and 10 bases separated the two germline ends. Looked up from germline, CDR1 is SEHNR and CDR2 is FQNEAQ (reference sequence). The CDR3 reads CASTEGSSYNEQFF. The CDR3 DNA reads TGTGCCAGCACCGAAGGGAGCTCCTACAATGAGCAGTTCTTC.

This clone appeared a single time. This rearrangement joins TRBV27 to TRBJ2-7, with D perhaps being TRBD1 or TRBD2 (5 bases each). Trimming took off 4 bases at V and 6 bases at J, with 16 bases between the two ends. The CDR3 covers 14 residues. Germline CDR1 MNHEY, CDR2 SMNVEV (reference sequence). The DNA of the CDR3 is TGTGCCAGCAGTTCAAGACAGAGACGGGGCGAGCAGTACTTC. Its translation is CASSSRQRRGEQYF.

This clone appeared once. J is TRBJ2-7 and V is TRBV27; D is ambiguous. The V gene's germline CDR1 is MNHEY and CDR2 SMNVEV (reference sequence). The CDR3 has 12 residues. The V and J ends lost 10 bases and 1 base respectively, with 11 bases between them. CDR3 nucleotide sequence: TGTGCCACCGGAAGGCCATCCTACGAGCAGTACTTC. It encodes CATGRPSYEQYF.

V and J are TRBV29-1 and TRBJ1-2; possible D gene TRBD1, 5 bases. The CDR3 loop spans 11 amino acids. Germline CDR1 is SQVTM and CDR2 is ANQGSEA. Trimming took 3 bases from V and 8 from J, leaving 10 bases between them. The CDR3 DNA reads TGCAGCGTTGACGTGGGGGAAGGCTACACCTTC. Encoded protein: CSVDVGEGYTF.

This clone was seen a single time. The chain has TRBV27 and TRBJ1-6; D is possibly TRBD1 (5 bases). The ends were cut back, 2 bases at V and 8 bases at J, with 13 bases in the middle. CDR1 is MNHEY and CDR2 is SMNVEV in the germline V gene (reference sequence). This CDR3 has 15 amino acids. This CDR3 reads CASSLAGLGYSPLHF. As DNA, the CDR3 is TGTGCCAGCAGTTTAGCAGGGCTAGGGTATTCACCCCTCCACTTT.

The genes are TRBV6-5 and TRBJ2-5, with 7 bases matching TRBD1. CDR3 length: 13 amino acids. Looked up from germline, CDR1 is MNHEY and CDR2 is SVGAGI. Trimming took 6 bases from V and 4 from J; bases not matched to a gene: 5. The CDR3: CASRPTGVETQYF. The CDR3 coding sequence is TGTGCCAGCAGGCCTACAGGGGTAGAGACCCAGTACTTC.

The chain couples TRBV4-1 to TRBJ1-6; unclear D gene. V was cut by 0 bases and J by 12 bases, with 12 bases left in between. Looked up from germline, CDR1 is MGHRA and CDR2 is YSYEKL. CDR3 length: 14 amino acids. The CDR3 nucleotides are TGCGCCAGCAGCCAAGAAGGTAGTGGCCGACCCCTCCACTTT. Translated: CASSQEGSGRPLHF.

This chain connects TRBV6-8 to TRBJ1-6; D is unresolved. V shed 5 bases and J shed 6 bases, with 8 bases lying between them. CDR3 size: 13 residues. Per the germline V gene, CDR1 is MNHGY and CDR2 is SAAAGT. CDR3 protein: CASSTSLNSPLHF. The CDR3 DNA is TGTGCCAGCAGTACATCCCTTAATTCACCCCTCCACTTT.

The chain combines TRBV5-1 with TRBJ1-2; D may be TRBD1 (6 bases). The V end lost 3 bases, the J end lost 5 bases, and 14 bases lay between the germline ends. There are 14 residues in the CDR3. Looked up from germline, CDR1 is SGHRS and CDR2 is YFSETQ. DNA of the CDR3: TGCGCCAGCAGCTCGCAGGGGCGCGAATATGGCTACACCTTC. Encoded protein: CASSSQGREYGYTF. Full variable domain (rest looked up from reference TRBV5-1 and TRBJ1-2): KAGVTQTPRYLIKTRGQQVTLSCSPISGHRSVSWYQQTPGQGLQFLFEYFSETQRNKGNFPGRFSGRQFSNSRSEMNVSTLELGDSALYLCASSSQGREYGYTFGSGTRLTVV.

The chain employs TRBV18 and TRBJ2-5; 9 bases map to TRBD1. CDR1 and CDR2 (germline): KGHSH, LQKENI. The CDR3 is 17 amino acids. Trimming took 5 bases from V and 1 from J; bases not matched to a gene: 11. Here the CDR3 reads CASSDRTGGASQETQYF. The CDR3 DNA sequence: TGTGCCAGCTCAGACAGAACAGGGGGCGCATCCCAAGAGACCCAGTACTTC.

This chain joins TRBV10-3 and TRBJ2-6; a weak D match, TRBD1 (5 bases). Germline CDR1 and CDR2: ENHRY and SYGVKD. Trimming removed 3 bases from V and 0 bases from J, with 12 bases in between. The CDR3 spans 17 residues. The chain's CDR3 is CAISDFGQGSGANVLTF. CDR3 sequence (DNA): TGTGCCATCAGTGATTTTGGGCAGGGCTCTGGGGCCAACGTCCTGACTTTC.

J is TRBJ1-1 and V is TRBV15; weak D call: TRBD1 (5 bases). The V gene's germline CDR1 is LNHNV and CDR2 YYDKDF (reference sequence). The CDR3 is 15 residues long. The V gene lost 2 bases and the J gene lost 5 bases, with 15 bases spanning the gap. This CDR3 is CATSRSRGKGTEAFF. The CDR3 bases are TGTGCCACCAGCAGAAGTAGGGGAAAGGGGACTGAAGCTTTCTTT.

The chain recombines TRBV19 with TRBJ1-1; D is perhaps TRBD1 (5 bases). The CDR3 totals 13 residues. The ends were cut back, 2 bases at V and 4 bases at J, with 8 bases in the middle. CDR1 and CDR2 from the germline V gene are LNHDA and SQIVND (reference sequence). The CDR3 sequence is CASSILGGTEAFF. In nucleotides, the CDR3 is TGTGCCAGTAGTATACTGGGGGGCACTGAAGCTTTCTTT.

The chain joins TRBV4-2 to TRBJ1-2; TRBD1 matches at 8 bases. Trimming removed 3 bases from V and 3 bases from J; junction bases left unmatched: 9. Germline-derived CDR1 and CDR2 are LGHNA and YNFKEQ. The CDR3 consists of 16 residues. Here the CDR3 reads CASSQLLTGGDYGYTF. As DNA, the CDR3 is TGTGCCAGCAGCCAGCTTCTTACAGGGGGGGACTATGGCTACACCTTC.

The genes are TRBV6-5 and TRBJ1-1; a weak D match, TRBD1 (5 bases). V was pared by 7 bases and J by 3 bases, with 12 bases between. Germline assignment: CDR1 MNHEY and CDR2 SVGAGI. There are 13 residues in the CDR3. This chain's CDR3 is CASTPRGDTEAFF. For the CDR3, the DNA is TGTGCCAGCACCCCCCGGGGGGACACTGAAGCTTTCTTT.

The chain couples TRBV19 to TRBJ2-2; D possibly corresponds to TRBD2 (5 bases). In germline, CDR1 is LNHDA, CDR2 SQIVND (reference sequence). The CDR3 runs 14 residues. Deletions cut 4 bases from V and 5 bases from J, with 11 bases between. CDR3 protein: CASSNGVWTGELFF. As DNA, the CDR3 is TGTGCCAGTAGTAACGGGGTTTGGACCGGGGAGCTGTTTTTT. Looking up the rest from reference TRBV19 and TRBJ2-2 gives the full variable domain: DGGITQSPKYLFRKEGQNVTLSCEQNLNHDAMYWYRQDPGQGLRLIYYSQIVNDFQKGDIAEGYSVSREKKESFPLTVTSAQKNPTAFYLCASSNGVWTGELFFGEGSRLTVL.

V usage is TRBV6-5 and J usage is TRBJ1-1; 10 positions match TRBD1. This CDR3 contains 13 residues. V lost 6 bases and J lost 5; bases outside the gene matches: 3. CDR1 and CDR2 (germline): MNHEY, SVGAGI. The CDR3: CASRRGQGTEAFF. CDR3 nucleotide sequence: TGTGCCAGCAGACGGGGACAGGGGACTGAAGCTTTCTTT.

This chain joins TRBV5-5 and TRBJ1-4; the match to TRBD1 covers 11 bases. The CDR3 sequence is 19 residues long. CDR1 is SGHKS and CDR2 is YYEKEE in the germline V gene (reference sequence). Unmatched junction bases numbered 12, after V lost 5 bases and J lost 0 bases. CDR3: CASSYGTGGLSATNEKLFF. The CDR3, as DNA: TGTGCCAGCAGTTACGGGACAGGGGGTCTATCTGCAACTAATGAAAAACTGTTTTTT. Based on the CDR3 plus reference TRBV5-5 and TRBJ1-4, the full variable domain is DAGVTQSPTHLIKTRGQQVTLRCSPISGHKSVSWYQQVLGQGPQFIFQYYEKEERGRGNFPDRFSARQFPNYSSELNVNALLLGDSALYLCASSYGTGGLSATNEKLFFGSGTQLSVL.

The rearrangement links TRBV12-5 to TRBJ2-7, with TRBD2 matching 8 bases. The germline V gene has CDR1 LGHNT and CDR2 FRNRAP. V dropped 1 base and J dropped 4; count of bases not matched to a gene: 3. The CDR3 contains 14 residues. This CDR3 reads CASGLAASGYEQYF. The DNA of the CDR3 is TGTGCTAGTGGTTTGGCGGCTAGCGGGTACGAGCAGTACTTC. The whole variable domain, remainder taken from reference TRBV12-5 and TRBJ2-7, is DARVTQTPRHKVTEMGQEVTMRCQPILGHNTVFWYRQTMMQGLELLAYFRNRAPLDDSGMPKDRFSAEMPDATLATLKIQPSEPRDSAVYFCASGLAASGYEQYFGPGTRLTVT.